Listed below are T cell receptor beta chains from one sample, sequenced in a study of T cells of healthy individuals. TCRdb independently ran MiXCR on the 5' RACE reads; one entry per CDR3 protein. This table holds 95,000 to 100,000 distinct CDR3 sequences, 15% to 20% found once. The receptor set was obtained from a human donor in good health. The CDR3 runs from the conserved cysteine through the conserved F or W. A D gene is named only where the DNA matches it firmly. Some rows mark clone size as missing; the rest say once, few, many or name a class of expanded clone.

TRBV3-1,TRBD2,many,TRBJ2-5,TGTGCCAGCAGCCGACTAGCGGTACTACAAGAGACCCAGTACTTC,CASSRLAVLQETQYF
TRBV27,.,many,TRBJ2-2,TGTGCCAGCAGTTTATCTGGGCCCGACACCGGGGAGCTGTTTTTT,CASSLSGPDTGELFF
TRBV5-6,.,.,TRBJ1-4,TGTGCCAGCAGCGCGGTGCGGGGCGACAATGAAAAACTGTTTTTT,CASSAVRGDNEKLFF
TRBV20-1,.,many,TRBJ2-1,TGCAGTGCTAGAGATATCGGGAATGAGCAGTTCTTC,CSARDIGNEQFF
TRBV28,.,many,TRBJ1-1,TGTGCCAGCGGAACCCCGGGGTCTGAAGCTTTCTTT,CASGTPGSEAFF
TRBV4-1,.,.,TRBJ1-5,TGCGCCAGCAGCCAAGATAACAGTCTGGGGGGCTATCAGCCCCAGCATTTT,CASSQDNSLGGYQPQHF
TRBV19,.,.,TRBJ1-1,TGTGCCAGTAGTACGGGACGAATGAACACTGAAGCTTTCTTT,CASSTGRMNTEAFF
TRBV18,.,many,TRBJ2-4,TGTGCCAGCTCACCACAGGGGGGAAACATTCAGTACTTC,CASSPQGGNIQYF
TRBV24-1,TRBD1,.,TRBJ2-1,TGTGCCACCAGTGACCTAACAGGGGGCTACAATGAGCAGTTCTTC,CATSDLTGGYNEQFF
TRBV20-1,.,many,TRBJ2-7,TGCAGTGCTAGTCAGGGGTCGGGGGAGCAGTACTTC,CSASQGSGEQYF